This T cell receptor (beta chain) was captured by sequencing in a study of T-cell reconstitution after alpha-beta-depleted transplantation in children (dated by TCRdb to between 2015 and 2016). Background on the whole study: The study quantitatively tracked T-cell immune reconstitution after TCRalphabeta/CD19-depleted allogeneic hematopoietic cell transplantation in children using TCR repertoire profiling.

The CDR3 sequence holds 14 residues, the cysteine and phenylalanine included. Here the CDR3 DNA is all that survives: 42 bases in frame from base 1. CDR1 is given as MGHRA and CDR2 as YSYEKL, both from the germline V gene. V loses 0 bases of germline sequence and J loses 3 bases, and the interval between the two ends is 6 bases. Library construction relied on PCR. Sequencing was performed on an Illumina HiSeq 2500. Molecular barcoding was employed in the preparation of TCR libraries, with unique molecular identifiers being used to normalize TCRbeta repertoire quantification. The public reads were quality trimmed at Q25 with fastp and then assembled into clones with MiXCR by TCRdb, keeping productive beta chains. Records with the same CDR3 protein are collapsed into one entry carrying the most frequent genes and DNA. Counted in this sample were approximately 510,000 distinct CDR3 sequences; 18% of them appeared once. Roughly 3.3% of the sample is in the top ten clones.

This clonotype was seen a handful of times. Its antigen remains undetermined. Base-call qualities are not available, and no considerably larger clone is one nucleotide away. This receptor was obtained from a human donor who donated a stem cell graft to a child with acute lymphoblastic leukemia. The rearranged segments are TRBV4-1 and TRBJ2-1; the D gene cannot be resolved reliably. This specimen consisted of PBMCs from the stem cell graft donor, obtained from the stem cell graft. The bases are TGCGCCAGCAGCCAAGAGAAAAGCTACAATGAGCAGTTCTTC. Its protein product is CASSQEKSYNEQFF.